These 26 T cell receptor beta chains came from one sample sequenced in a study of B cell selection in AIRE deficiency. Sorted regulatory T cells were CD4-positive, CD25-high and CD127-low or negative. Assay: immunoSEQ multiplex PCR; the TCRdb copy retains only in-frame clones and omits some. The table lists some 14,000 clones, 85% to 95% of them singletons. Sequenced material: Tregs sorted from PBMCs. These TCRs come from a human donor with AIRE deficiency.

In DNA, the CDR3 is TGTGCCTGGAGTGCGATTTGGGACACCGGGGAGCTGTTTTTT. It specifies CAWSAIWDTGELFF. The rearrangement links TRBV30 to TRBJ2-2; D unresolved. Looked up from germline, CDR1 is GTSNPN and CDR2 is SVGIG (reference sequence). The V gene lost 1 base and the J gene lost 3 bases, with 9 bases spanning the gap. The CDR3 loop spans 14 amino acids.

The genes are TRBV27 and TRBJ2-7; D tentatively fits TRBD1 or TRBD2 (6 bases each). The CDR3 runs to 13 residues. Germline V CDR1 and CDR2: MNHEY, SMNVEV (reference sequence). Between the trimmed V and J ends, which lost 2 bases and 4 bases, there was a span of 9 bases. CDR3 amino acids: CASSLEGGYEQYF. In DNA, the CDR3 is TGTGCCAGCAGTTTAGAGGGGGGTTACGAGCAGTACTTC.

A single count supports this clone. This chain links TRBV2 with TRBJ2-4, with 10 bases identical to TRBD1. Germline CDR1 is SNHLY and CDR2 is FYNNEI. V lost 8 bases to trimming and J lost 1 base; unmatched junction nucleotides: 5. This CDR3 comprises 15 residues. In nucleotides, the CDR3 is TGTGCCAGCGAAGACAGGGGGCGTGCCAAAAACATTCAGTACTTC. This codes for CASEDRGRAKNIQYF.

The chain is built from TRBV7-9 and TRBJ1-2, with 9 bases lining up with TRBD1. The CDR3 is made up of 13 amino acids. CDR1 is SEHNR, CDR2 FQNEAQ, per germline (reference sequence). The V and J ends lost 5 bases and 3 bases, in that order; junction bases with no gene match: 1. The CDR3 spells CASSRDRDYGYTF. The CDR3 DNA follows: TGTGCCAGCAGCCGGGACAGGGACTATGGCTACACCTTC.

The table lists this clone with a count of one. CDR3 coding DNA: TGCAGCGTTGGGGTAGCGGGAGGCATCTACAATGAGCAGTTCTTC. As protein: CSVGVAGGIYNEQFF. The J gene is TRBJ2-1, the V gene TRBV29-1, with 10 nucleotides matching TRBD2. The V and J ends lost 4 bases and 3 bases, in that order; junction bases with no gene match: 6. Germline V CDR1 and CDR2: SQVTM, ANQGSEA. CDR3 length: 15 amino acids.

The CDR3 loop reads CASSIGQGMDEQYF. The CDR3 bases are TGTGCCAGTAGTATCGGACAGGGAATGGACGAGCAGTACTTC. The rearrangement uses TRBV19 and TRBJ2-7, with 8 bases aligning to TRBD1. Germline V CDR1 and CDR2: LNHDA, SQIVND (reference sequence). This CDR3 region has 14 residues. The junction had 6 bases not matched to a gene; V was cut back by 3 bases and J by 5 bases.

The chain recombines TRBV25-1 with TRBJ2-3, with D possibly matching TRBD2 (5 bases). Deletions cut 4 bases from V and 0 bases from J, with 11 bases between. The CDR3 has 15 residues. Germline V gene lookup returns CDR1 MGHDK and CDR2 SYGVNS. CDR3 bases: TGTGCCAGCAGTGCCTTAGCGCAAAGCACAGATACGCAGTATTTT. As protein: CASSALAQSTDTQYF.

The genes are TRBV15 and TRBJ2-7; the D is unclear. Trimming took off 0 bases at V and 7 bases at J, with 19 bases between the two ends. The CDR3 is made up of 16 amino acids. The germline gives CDR1 LNHNV, CDR2 YYDKDF (reference sequence). CDR3 sequence (DNA): TGTGCCACCAGCAGAGATCATGGGCCAGGTCCTCGGGAGCAGTACTTC. Translation gives CATSRDHGPGPREQYF.

The CDR3 protein is CASSNLGGVRDEQYF. The CDR3 DNA reads TGTGCCAGCAGTAACCTGGGGGGGGTTAGGGACGAGCAGTACTTC. The V call is TRBV28, the J call TRBJ2-7; TRBD2 aligns across 7 bases. Unmatched junction bases numbered 12, after V lost 5 bases and J lost 5 bases. Per germline, CDR1 MDHEN and CDR2 SYDVKM. This CDR3 spans 15 amino acids.

The chain is built from TRBV28 and TRBJ2-3, with 8 bases identical to TRBD2. This CDR3 is built from 18 residues. Germline CDR1 MDHEN, CDR2 SYDVKM. V shed 8 bases, J shed 3 bases, and the junction held 19 bases outside the gene matches. The CDR3 here is CASGTLHSGKAKTDTQYF. In nucleotides, the CDR3 is TGTGCCAGCGGAACCTTGCATAGCGGGAAGGCGAAAACAGATACGCAGTATTTT.

The CDR3 DNA reads as TGTGCCAGCAGCTTAGGCCCTAAACAGTACTTC. Translation gives CASSLGPKQYF. The chain links TRBV11-3 to TRBJ2-7; no clear D gene. The CDR3 runs 11 residues. Trimming took off 1 base at V and 10 bases at J, with 8 bases between the two ends. CDR1 SGHNT and CDR2 YENEEA come from the germline V gene.

This chain connects TRBV5-1 to TRBJ2-3, with 8 bases identical to TRBD1. The CDR3 consists of 17 residues. The V gene's germline CDR1 is SGHRS and CDR2 YFSETQ. With V trimmed by 4 bases and J by 0 bases, 10 bases remained unmatched. Here the CDR3 DNA reads TGCGCCAGCAGCCACCGGGACAGGAGCTTTAGCACAGATACGCAGTATTTT. It encodes CASSHRDRSFSTDTQYF.

This chain links TRBV18 with TRBJ1-6; weak D call: TRBD1 (5 bases). Trimming removed 0 bases from V and 7 bases from J, with 13 bases in between. The CDR3 covers 16 residues. Per germline, CDR1 KGHSH and CDR2 LQKENI. CDR3 protein: CASSPPAGGLNSPLHF. CDR3 nucleotides: TGTGCCAGCTCACCACCGGCGGGGGGTTTGAATTCACCCCTCCACTTT.

The chain is built from TRBV27 and TRBJ2-7; 11 nucleotides match TRBD1. The CDR3 totals 17 residues. The germline gives CDR1 MNHEY, CDR2 SMNVEV (reference sequence). V was clipped by 2 bases and J by 6 bases; unmatched bases: 12. The CDR3 region is CASSLLKTGQGVSEQYF. CDR3 nucleotide sequence: TGTGCCAGCAGTTTACTCAAGACGGGACAGGGGGTTAGCGAGCAGTACTTC.

The chain employs TRBV7-9 and TRBJ2-1, with 8 nucleotides matching TRBD2. The CDR3 sequence is 16 residues long. Germline V lookup: CDR1 SEHNR, CDR2 FQNEAQ (reference sequence). V shed 6 bases and J 5 bases; nucleotides not matched to a gene: 12. CDR3 sequence reads: CASSYGSGGPHNEQFF. The CDR3 nucleotides read TGTGCCAGCAGTTACGGATCGGGAGGGCCCCACAATGAGCAGTTCTTC.

The J gene is TRBJ2-3, the V gene TRBV7-9; D gene ambiguous. Germline CDR1 reads SEHNR; CDR2 reads FQNEAQ (reference sequence). V shed 5 bases and J shed 3 bases, with 6 bases lying between them. The CDR3 totals 12 residues. This CDR3 reads CASSPSTDTQYF. CDR3 coding DNA: TGTGCCAGCAGCCCGAGTACAGATACGCAGTATTTT.

The chain recombines TRBV28 with TRBJ1-3, with D unclear. This CDR3 has 13 amino acids. Germline lookup yields CDR1 MDHEN and CDR2 SYDVKM. Trimming cost V 5 bases and J 4 bases, with 9 bases left between them. The CDR3 DNA sequence: TGTGCCAGCAGTCCACGGTCGGGAAACACCATATATTTT. This translates into CASSPRSGNTIYF.

V gene TRBV30 combines with J gene TRBJ2-6; 7 bases are shared with TRBD1. This CDR3 contains 15 residues. V lost 5 bases to trimming and J lost 5 bases; unmatched junction nucleotides: 9. Germline V CDR1 and CDR2: GTSNPN, SVGIG (reference sequence). The CDR3 reads CAWDRAALWANVLTF. The CDR3 bases are TGTGCCTGGGACAGGGCCGCTCTCTGGGCCAACGTCCTGACTTTC.

CDR3: CAISASGEQYF. Here the CDR3 DNA reads TGTGCCATCAGTGCTTCGGGCGAGCAGTACTTC. This chain links TRBV10-3 with TRBJ2-7; D gene uncertain. CDR1 is ENHRY, CDR2 SYGVKD, per germline. The CDR3 extends over 11 amino acids. With 4 bases removed from V and 6 bases from J, the gap between germline ends came to 7 bases.

The chain is built from TRBV5-1 and TRBJ2-7; 7 bases map to TRBD2. CDR3 length: 14 amino acids. The germline gives CDR1 SGHRS, CDR2 YFSETQ. The V segment lost 5 bases and the J segment 2 bases; nucleotides outside the gene matches: 7. CDR3 DNA sequence: TGCGCCAGCAGTTCGGGGGAGGGCGCCTACGAGCAGTACTTC. Translating gives CASSSGEGAYEQYF.

V usage is TRBV7-2 and J usage is TRBJ1-5; D not resolved. The germline V gene has CDR1 SGHTA and CDR2 FQGNSA. The V gene lost 5 bases and the J gene lost 3 bases, with 8 bases spanning the gap. CDR3 length: 13 residues. For the CDR3, the DNA is TGTGCCAGCAGCACCGCCCCCAATCAGCCCCAGCATTTT. Its protein product is CASSTAPNQPQHF.

This sequence joins TRBV28 and TRBJ2-7, with 9 bases fitting TRBD1. CDR3 length: 15 residues. V shed 5 bases, J shed 8 bases, and the junction held 13 bases outside the gene matches. CDR1 MDHEN and CDR2 SYDVKM come from the germline V gene. The CDR3 nucleotides read TGTGCCAGCAGTCTACCAGTAGGACAGGGGTACAAGCAGTACTTC. Amino acids: CASSLPVGQGYKQYF.

This chain links TRBV18 with TRBJ2-1; D is uncertain. The V gene's germline CDR1 is KGHSH and CDR2 LQKENI. Between the trimmed V and J ends, which lost 5 bases and 0 bases, there was a span of 5 bases. CDR3 size: 13 residues. The DNA for the CDR3 is TGTGCCAGCTCAGTTGGCTCCTACAATGAGCAGTTCTTC. It specifies CASSVGSYNEQFF.

The chain carries TRBV2 and TRBJ1-2, with 8 bases aligning to TRBD1. Unmatched junction bases numbered 5, after V lost 6 bases and J lost 5 bases. The CDR3 is 13 residues long. The germline CDR1 and CDR2 sequences are SNHLY and FYNNEI. Here the CDR3 reads CASSPGGGYGYTF. The CDR3 DNA follows: TGTGCCAGCAGCCCAGGGGGCGGTTATGGCTACACCTTC.

This clone was counted once. The CDR3 here is CASKETGANSPLHF. The CDR3 DNA reads TGTGCCAGTAAGGAAACAGGGGCAAATTCACCCCTCCACTTT. The genes are TRBV19 and TRBJ1-6; 7 nucleotides agree with TRBD1. The CDR3 runs to 14 residues. Germline V gene sequence: CDR1 LNHDA, CDR2 SQIVND (reference sequence). V was clipped by 7 bases and J by 7 bases; unmatched bases: 7. Based on the CDR3 plus reference TRBV19 and TRBJ1-6, the full variable domain is DGGITQSPKYLFRKEGQNVTLSCEQNLNHDAMYWYRQDPGQGLRLIYYSQIVNDFQKGDIAEGYSVSREKKESFPLTVTSAQKNPTAFYLCASKETGANSPLHFGNGTRLTVT.

The rearrangement links TRBV9 to TRBJ2-1, with 7 positions matching TRBD2. This CDR3 is 15 amino acids long. CDR1 SGDLS and CDR2 YYNGEE come from the germline V gene. The V and J ends lost 3 bases and 7 bases, in that order; junction bases with no gene match: 10. CDR3 protein: CASSERLAGGNEQFF. CDR3 DNA sequence: TGTGCCAGCAGCGAACGACTAGCAGGAGGTAATGAGCAGTTCTTC. Using reference TRBV9 and TRBJ2-1 for the parts outside the CDR3, the full variable domain is DSGVTQTPKHLITATGQRVTLRCSPRSGDLSVYWYQQSLDQGLQFLIQYYNGEERAKGNILERFSAQQFPDLHSELNLSSLELGDSALYFCASSERLAGGNEQFFGPGTRLTVL.